Below are 18 T cell receptor beta chains sequenced from a single sample in a study of T cells in Graves' hyperthyroidism and ophthalmopathy. TCR beta CDR3 regions were amplified from RNA. First-round RT-PCR with HTBI primers amplified the TCR CDR3 region. TCRdb analysed the multiplex PCR reads with MiXCR anew, one entry per CDR3 protein. The data show about 700,000 distinct CDR3 sequences, roughly 15% seen once. The source material was blood. These receptors all stem from a young woman with Graves' hyperthyroidism.

This clonotype was observed at least ten times. The chain couples TRBV6-1 to TRBJ2-1; D is unresolved. CDR3 length: 14 residues. V was shortened by 5 bases and J by 9 bases, with 17 bases between the two germline ends. Germline V gene lookup returns CDR1 MNHNS and CDR2 SASEGT. CDR3 sequence reads: CASSSAGSRVEQFF. Written as DNA, the CDR3 is TGTGCCAGCAGTTCTGCCGGTTCCCGGGTTGAGCAGTTCTTC.

This chain connects TRBV6-2 or TRBV6-3 to TRBJ1-1; no firm D call. The germline V gene encodes CDR1 MNHEY and CDR2 SVGEGT. Trimming took 2 bases from V and 1 from J, leaving 8 bases between them. The CDR3 has 14 residues. CDR3 DNA: TGTGCCAGCAGTTACATATGGGGGAACACTGAAGCTTTCTTT. It specifies CASSYIWGNTEAFF.

This chain connects TRBV12-3 or TRBV12-4 to TRBJ1-2; TRBD1 is a possible D gene (6 bases). The CDR3 has 14 amino acids. The V end was cut by 7 bases, the J end by 3 bases, with 15 bases between. The CDR3 nucleotides are TGTGCCAGCAATTCCAGGGGAGTCGACTATGGCTACACCTTC. It codes for CASNSRGVDYGYTF.

This clonotype was seen a handful of times. The chain carries TRBV7-2 and TRBJ1-3; no reliable D call. The germline gives CDR1 SGHTA, CDR2 FQGNSA. Between the trimmed V and J ends, which lost 3 bases and 0 bases, there was a span of 12 bases. The CDR3 covers 16 residues. The CDR3 DNA sequence: TGTGCCAGCAGCTTCTTTGGTCTCAGCTCTGGAAACACCATATATTTT. Amino acids: CASSFFGLSSGNTIYF.

This clonotype showed up many times. This chain uses TRBV11-2 with TRBJ1-2, with D perhaps matching TRBD1 (6 bases). Trimming removed 5 bases from V and 2 bases from J, with 15 bases in between. The CDR3 totals 15 residues. The V gene's germline CDR1 is SGHAT and CDR2 FQNNGV. The CDR3, as DNA: TGTGCCAGCAGCCGGACAGACCTAGGAAACTATGGCTACACCTTC. Translated: CASSRTDLGNYGYTF.

The J gene is TRBJ2-3, the V gene TRBV7-8; 7 bases align to TRBD2. V gave up 5 bases and J gave up 14 bases; unmatched junction bases: 10. The CDR3 is made up of 12 amino acids. Germline CDR1 is SGHVS and CDR2 is FQNEAQ. The CDR3 nucleotides are TGTGCCAGCAGCCAGACTAGCCAGGTTCCGTATTTT. Its translation is CASSQTSQVPYF.

This sequence joins TRBV19 and TRBJ2-1, with 10 bases aligning to TRBD2. In germline, CDR1 is LNHDA, CDR2 SQIVND (reference sequence). V lost 11 bases to trimming and J lost 8 bases; unmatched junction nucleotides: 15. The CDR3 has 15 amino acids. The CDR3 loop is CACSNLAGVVHEQFF. The DNA for the CDR3 is TGTGCCTGCAGTAACCTAGCGGGAGTTGTCCATGAGCAGTTCTTC.

This clonotype was counted between two and nine times. This chain joins TRBV12-5 and TRBJ2-1; the D gene is possibly TRBD2 (5 bases). This CDR3 contains 16 residues. The germline CDR1 and CDR2 sequences are LGHNT and FRNRAP. Trimming left V 4 bases short and J 4 bases short, with 17 bases between. Here the CDR3 reads CASGYGIQAGYNEQFF. CDR3 DNA: TGTGCTAGTGGTTATGGGATTCAGGCGGGTTACAATGAGCAGTTCTTC.

This clonotype showed up many times. The gene calls are TRBV12-3 or TRBV12-4 and TRBJ1-2; 8 bases fit TRBD1. CDR3 length: 17 residues. Losses at the gene ends were 6 bases for V and 7 bases for J; bases not matched to a gene: 19. CDR3 bases: TGTGCCAGCAGGGGAAGGACAGGGTCACGCGCCGTTCGTGGCTACACCTTC. It is translated as CASRGRTGSRAVRGYTF.

In its sample, this clonotype was seen many times. The chain joins TRBV20-1 to TRBJ2-7; 9 nucleotides match TRBD2. Trimming removed 0 bases from V and 0 bases from J; junction bases left unmatched: 12. This CDR3 is built from 18 residues. From germline, CDR1 is DFQATT and CDR2 SNEGSKA (reference sequence). The CDR3 is CSARDGASGIASSYEQYF. CDR3 coding DNA: TGCAGTGCTAGAGATGGGGCTAGCGGGATTGCTAGCTCCTACGAGCAGTACTTC.

A few counts support this clonotype. The rearrangement joins TRBV20-1 to TRBJ2-1, with D tentatively TRBD1 (11 bases). The CDR3 runs 18 residues. Per germline, CDR1 DFQATT and CDR2 SNEGSKA (reference sequence). Trimming took 4 bases from V and 4 from J, leaving 26 bases between them. CDR3 sequence: CSAKGTGGAGGEYNEQFF. The DNA for the CDR3 is TGCAGTGCTAAAGGGACAGGGGGAGCGGGAGGGGAGTACAATGAGCAGTTCTTC.

This clonotype was seen more than once but under ten times. J is TRBJ2-1 and V is TRBV12-3 or TRBV12-4; 7 bases agree with TRBD1. The CDR3 is 14 amino acids. V was clipped by 6 bases and J by 6 bases; unmatched bases: 8. CDR3 sequence (DNA): TGTGCCAGCAGGACCGGGACAGCTTTCAATGAGCAGTTCTTC. As protein: CASRTGTAFNEQFF.

V usage is TRBV5-6 and J usage is TRBJ1-2, with unresolved D. CDR1 is SGHDT, CDR2 YYEEEE, per germline. The CDR3 runs 18 residues. Trimming removed 1 base from V and 0 bases from J, with 19 bases in between. The DNA of the CDR3 is TGTGCCAGCAGCTTGTTTATCGGGAGCGCCTTATCTAACTATGGCTACACCTTC. This sequence encodes CASSLFIGSALSNYGYTF.

This chain links TRBV6-5 with TRBJ1-6, with no clear D. The CDR3 length is 17 residues. The germline V and J ends were trimmed by 3 bases and 2 bases, with 14 bases remaining between them. The germline V gene has CDR1 MNHEY and CDR2 SVGAGI. CDR3 sequence reads: CASSYVRQSAYNSPLHF. As DNA, the CDR3 is TGTGCCAGCAGTTATGTAAGGCAAAGTGCCTATAATTCACCCCTCCACTTT.

The chain recombines TRBV5-1 with TRBJ2-5; D possibly corresponds to TRBD2 (6 bases). The CDR3 extends over 14 amino acids. V shed 7 bases and J shed 3 bases, with 16 bases lying between them. Per the germline V gene, CDR1 is SGHRS and CDR2 is YFSETQ. The CDR3 reads CASFGTDPKETQYF. The CDR3 DNA follows: TGCGCCAGCTTCGGGACTGATCCAAAAGAGACCCAGTACTTC.

The sample holds a few counts of this clonotype. CDR3 bases: TGCGCCAGCAGCCCCTACCATAGAGGGGGAGATGGCTACACCTTC. Translating it yields CASSPYHRGGDGYTF. V usage is TRBV4-1 and J usage is TRBJ1-2; D is possibly TRBD1 (6 bases). The V and J ends lost 4 bases and 6 bases respectively, with 18 bases between them. This CDR3 contains 15 residues. Germline V gene sequence: CDR1 MGHRA, CDR2 YSYEKL.

The J gene is TRBJ2-3, the V gene TRBV28, with no clear D. The CDR3 sequence is 11 residues long. The germline V gene has CDR1 MDHEN and CDR2 SYDVKM. V dropped 4 bases and J dropped 8 bases, with 7 bases sitting between them. CDR3 in DNA: TGTGCCAGCAGTTCCCCCCGTACGCAGTATTTT. Its protein product is CASSSPRTQYF.

There are a few counts of this clonotype. The chain joins TRBV7-9 to TRBJ1-4; D unresolved. Germline CDR1 and CDR2: SEHNR and FQNEAQ (reference sequence). CDR3 length: 16 residues. The ends were cut back, 2 bases at V and 0 bases at J, with 10 bases in the middle. Here the CDR3 reads CASSLPGRATNEKLFF. The CDR3 nucleotides read TGTGCCAGCAGCTTACCGGGGAGAGCAACTAATGAAAAACTGTTTTTT.